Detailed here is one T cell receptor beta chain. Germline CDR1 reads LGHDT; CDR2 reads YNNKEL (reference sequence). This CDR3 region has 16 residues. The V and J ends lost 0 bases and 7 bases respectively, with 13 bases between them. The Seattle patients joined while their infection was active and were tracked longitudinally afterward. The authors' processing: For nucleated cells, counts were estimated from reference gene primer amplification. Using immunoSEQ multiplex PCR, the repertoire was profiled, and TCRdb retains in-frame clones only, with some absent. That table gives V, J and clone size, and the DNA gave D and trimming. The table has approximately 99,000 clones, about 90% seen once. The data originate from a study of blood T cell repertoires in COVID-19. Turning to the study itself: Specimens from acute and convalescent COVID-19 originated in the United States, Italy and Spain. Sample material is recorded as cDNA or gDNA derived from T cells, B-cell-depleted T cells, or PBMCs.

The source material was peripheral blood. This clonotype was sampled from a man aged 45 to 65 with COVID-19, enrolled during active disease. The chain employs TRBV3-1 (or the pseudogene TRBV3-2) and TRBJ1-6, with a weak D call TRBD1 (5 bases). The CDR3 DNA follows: TGTGCCAGCAGCCAAGAATCCAGGGTATACAATTCACCCCTCCACTTT. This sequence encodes CASSQESRVYNSPLHF.